The source of this T cell receptor beta chain is a study of cytomegalovirus exposure and HLA in healthy donors. Produced via immunoSEQ multiplex PCR; TCRdb's table is partial and in-frame only. Of 65,000 or so clones listed, just over 90% are singletons. CDR3 length: 11 amino acids. Trimming shortened V by 3 bases and J by 7 bases, and 7 bases separated the two germline ends. Germline-derived CDR1 and CDR2 are SGHTA and FQGNSA. This sequence originates from a woman in her late teens or twenties in good health and CMV-seronegative. The V call is TRBV7-2, the J call TRBJ2-7; tentative D call: TRBD1 (5 bases). Sequenced: PBMCs. This CDR3 reads CASSFRTEQYF. The CDR3 DNA reads TGTGCCAGCAGCTTTCGGACAGAGCAGTACTTC.